This is a list of T cell receptor beta chains from one sample in a study of STAT5B mutations in CD4+ large granular lymphocyte leukemia. Profiled with immunoSEQ multiplex PCR; TCRdb holds only in-frame clones, not every one. The repertoire holds about 34,000 clones, with less than 80% as singletons. What was sequenced was CD4+ T cells from blood buffy coats. These receptors all come from a human donor in good health. CDR3s include the opening cysteine and the closing phenylalanine or tryptophan. The D gene is left open where the match is weak. Rows give clone size only sometimes, using once, few, many, or a class for an expanded clone.

v_call: TRBV4-3; j_call: TRBJ1-2; d_call: TRBD1; clone_size: few; cdr3_aa: CASSQETGDGYTF; cdr3_nt: TGCGCCAGCAGCCAAGAAACAGGGGATGGCTACACCTTC
v_call: TRBV5-1; j_call: TRBJ2-5; d_call: NA; clone_size: NA; cdr3_aa: CASSLASGEETQYF; cdr3_nt: TGCGCCAGCAGCTTGGCGTCAGGGGAAGAGACCCAGTACTTC
v_call: TRBV7-2; j_call: TRBJ1-5; d_call: NA; clone_size: NA; cdr3_aa: CASSLERGVNQPQHF; cdr3_nt: TGTGCCAGCAGCTTAGAGAGGGGGGTTAATCAGCCCCAGCATTTT
v_call: TRBV27; j_call: TRBJ2-7; d_call: NA; clone_size: NA; cdr3_aa: CASSFNTFSYEQYF; cdr3_nt: TGTGCCAGCAGTTTTAACACGTTCTCCTACGAGCAGTACTTC
v_call: TRBV9; j_call: TRBJ1-2; d_call: TRBD1; clone_size: NA; cdr3_aa: CASSDGTGGYGYTF; cdr3_nt: TGTGCCAGCAGCGATGGGACAGGGGGCTATGGCTACACCTTC
v_call: TRBV7-9; j_call: TRBJ2-7; d_call: TRBD1; clone_size: few; cdr3_aa: CASSTTGGSYEQYF; cdr3_nt: TGTGCCAGCAGCACAACAGGGGGCTCTTACGAGCAGTACTTC
v_call: TRBV6-1; j_call: TRBJ2-7; d_call: NA; clone_size: NA; cdr3_aa: CASRASSYEQYF; cdr3_nt: TGTGCCAGCAGAGCAAGCTCCTACGAGCAGTACTTC
v_call: TRBV6-5; j_call: TRBJ1-2; d_call: NA; clone_size: NA; cdr3_aa: CASSGGFSAYGYTF; cdr3_nt: TGTGCCAGCAGTGGGGGTTTCTCGGCCTATGGCTACACCTTC
v_call: TRBV6-4; j_call: TRBJ2-7; d_call: NA; clone_size: NA; cdr3_aa: CASSPMAQGTEQYF; cdr3_nt: TGTGCCAGCAGTCCGATGGCTCAGGGTACCGAGCAGTACTTC
v_call: TRBV2; j_call: TRBJ1-3; d_call: NA; clone_size: NA; cdr3_aa: CASSPRIEKGKAGNTIYF; cdr3_nt: TGTGCCAGCAGTCCAAGGATCGAGAAGGGGAAGGCTGGAAACACCATATATTTT
v_call: TRBV4-3; j_call: TRBJ1-1; d_call: NA; clone_size: NA; cdr3_aa: CASSQDPTHTEAFF; cdr3_nt: TGCGCCAGCAGCCAGGACCCTACCCACACTGAAGCTTTCTTT
v_call: TRBV27; j_call: TRBJ1-5; d_call: NA; clone_size: NA; cdr3_aa: CASRTREEPQHF; cdr3_nt: TGTGCCAGCAGGACGAGGGAAGAGCCCCAGCATTTT
v_call: TRBV27; j_call: TRBJ1-1; d_call: NA; clone_size: NA; cdr3_aa: CASSLLGATRNTEAFF; cdr3_nt: TGTGCCAGCAGTCTCCTTGGGGCCACCAGGAACACTGAAGCTTTCTTT
v_call: TRBV9; j_call: TRBJ2-7; d_call: NA; clone_size: NA; cdr3_aa: CASSVGQETYEQYF; cdr3_nt: TGTGCCAGCAGCGTAGGACAGGAGACCTACGAGCAGTACTTC
v_call: TRBV5-6; j_call: TRBJ2-2; d_call: NA; clone_size: NA; cdr3_aa: CASSFPAGDTGELFF; cdr3_nt: TGTGCCAGCAGCTTCCCGGCCGGGGACACCGGGGAGCTGTTTTTT
v_call: TRBV28; j_call: TRBJ2-7; d_call: NA; clone_size: NA; cdr3_aa: CASMGPWEQYF; cdr3_nt: TGTGCCAGCATGGGCCCCTGGGAGCAGTACTTC
v_call: TRBV20-1; j_call: TRBJ1-5; d_call: TRBD1; clone_size: NA; cdr3_aa: CSAPEGGAQHF; cdr3_nt: TGCAGTGCCCCTGAAGGGGGCGCGCAGCATTTT
v_call: TRBV4-2; j_call: TRBJ1-5; d_call: NA; clone_size: NA; cdr3_aa: CASSQGRSGSNQPQHF; cdr3_nt: TGTGCCAGCAGCCAAGGGAGATCGGGGAGCAATCAGCCCCAGCATTTT
v_call: TRBV28; j_call: TRBJ1-1; d_call: NA; clone_size: NA; cdr3_aa: CASSETAGTFTEAFF; cdr3_nt: TGTGCCAGCAGTGAAACGGCGGGGACGTTCACTGAAGCTTTCTTT
v_call: TRBV7-2; j_call: TRBJ1-2; d_call: NA; clone_size: NA; cdr3_aa: CASSFPVANYGYTF; cdr3_nt: TGTGCCAGCAGCTTCCCAGTAGCTAACTATGGCTACACCTTC
v_call: TRBV19; j_call: TRBJ2-3; d_call: TRBD2; clone_size: NA; cdr3_aa: CASCSGDTDTQYF; cdr3_nt: TGTGCCAGTTGCAGCGGGGACACAGATACGCAGTATTTT
v_call: TRBV5-6; j_call: TRBJ1-5; d_call: NA; clone_size: NA; cdr3_aa: CASSTGISNQPQHF; cdr3_nt: TGTGCCAGCAGCACCGGGATTAGCAATCAGCCCCAGCATTTT
v_call: TRBV30; j_call: TRBJ1-1; d_call: TRBD1; clone_size: NA; cdr3_aa: CAWSADRGYTEAFF; cdr3_nt: TGTGCCTGGAGTGCCGACAGGGGCTATACTGAAGCTTTCTTT
v_call: TRBV5-1; j_call: TRBJ1-2; d_call: NA; clone_size: NA; cdr3_aa: CASSLEQDYGYTF; cdr3_nt: TGCGCCAGCAGCTTGGAACAGGACTATGGCTACACCTTC
v_call: TRBV2; j_call: TRBJ2-7; d_call: NA; clone_size: NA; cdr3_aa: CASSPSYEQYF; cdr3_nt: TGTGCCAGCAGCCCAAGCTACGAGCAGTACTTC
v_call: TRBV5-4; j_call: TRBJ2-5; d_call: NA; clone_size: once; cdr3_aa: CASSSRRETQYF; cdr3_nt: TGTGCCAGCAGCTCAAGAAGAGAGACCCAGTACTTC
v_call: TRBV11-3; j_call: TRBJ1-6; d_call: NA; clone_size: NA; cdr3_aa: CASSTSNDSPLHF; cdr3_nt: TGTGCCAGCAGCACGAGTAACGATTCACCCCTCCACTTT
v_call: TRBV9; j_call: TRBJ1-2; d_call: NA; clone_size: NA; cdr3_aa: CASSVGVHHGYTF; cdr3_nt: TGTGCCAGCAGCGTAGGAGTACACCATGGCTACACCTTC
v_call: TRBV5-4; j_call: TRBJ1-2; d_call: NA; clone_size: NA; cdr3_aa: CASRLGATKNYGYTF; cdr3_nt: TGTGCCAGCAGACTAGGGGCCACAAAAAACTATGGCTACACCTTC
v_call: TRBV2; j_call: TRBJ1-5; d_call: NA; clone_size: NA; cdr3_aa: CASSEAGGRKHF; cdr3_nt: TGTGCCAGCAGTGAAGCGGGGGGGCGAAAGCATTTT
v_call: TRBV7-9; j_call: TRBJ1-1; d_call: NA; clone_size: NA; cdr3_aa: CASSPGGSRNTEAFF; cdr3_nt: TGTGCCAGCAGCCCCGGAGGTTCGAGGAACACTGAAGCTTTCTTT
v_call: TRBV7-6; j_call: TRBJ2-7; d_call: NA; clone_size: NA; cdr3_aa: CASSPWGLQRRSYEQYF; cdr3_nt: TGTGCCAGCAGCCCGTGGGGGCTACAGCGACGTTCCTACGAGCAGTACTTC